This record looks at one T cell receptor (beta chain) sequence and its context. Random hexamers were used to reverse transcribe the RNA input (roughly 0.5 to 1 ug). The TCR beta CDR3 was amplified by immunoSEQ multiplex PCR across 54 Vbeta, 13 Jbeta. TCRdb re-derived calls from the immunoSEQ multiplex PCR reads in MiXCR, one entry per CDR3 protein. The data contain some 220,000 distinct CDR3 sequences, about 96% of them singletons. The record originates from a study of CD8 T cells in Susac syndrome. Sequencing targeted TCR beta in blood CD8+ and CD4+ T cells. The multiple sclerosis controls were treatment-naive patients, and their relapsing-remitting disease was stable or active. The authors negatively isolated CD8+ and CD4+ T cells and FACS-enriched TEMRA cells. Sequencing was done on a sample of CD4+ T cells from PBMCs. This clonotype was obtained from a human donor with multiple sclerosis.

The CDR3 DNA follows: TGTGCCAGCAGCTTAGGTTTCAGCTCCTACAATGAGCAGTTCTTC. Encoded protein: CASSLGFSSYNEQFF. The rearrangement joins TRBV7-2 to TRBJ2-1; no clear D. CDR1 SGHTA and CDR2 FQGNSA come from the germline V gene. The CDR3 consists of 15 residues. V was shortened by 1 base and J by 0 bases, with 7 bases between the two germline ends.